A single TCR beta chain is shown here with its context. Germline trimming cut 3 bases from V and 12 bases from J; bases unmatched to any gene: 10. The CDR3 consists of 15 residues. Germline CDR1 reads DFQATT; CDR2 reads SNEGSKA (reference sequence). These data originate in a study of blood T cell repertoires in COVID-19. Overall study context: From the United States, Italy and Spain came samples of acute and convalescent COVID-19. PBMCs, B-cell-depleted T cells, or T cells were the source of the cDNA or gDNA that made up the material.

Original data processing: Amplification from reference gene primers served as the basis for estimated nucleated cell counts. Profiled with immunoSEQ multiplex PCR; TCRdb holds only in-frame clones, not every one. The V and J calls and clone size were taken over from that table, and D and trimming were inferred from the DNA. This sample has 140,000 to 150,000 clones, with more than 75% found just once. The sample taken for sequencing was peripheral blood. The sequence came from a man in his fifties or sixties with acute or convalescent COVID-19. The chain is built from TRBV20-1 and TRBJ2-1; 14 bases align to TRBD2. This chain's CDR3 is CSASVRLAGGPGQFF. DNA for the CDR3: TGCAGTGCTAGTGTCCGACTAGCGGGAGGGCCCGGGCAGTTCTTC.